These 8 T cell receptor beta chains share one sample of origin, sequenced in a study of cytomegalovirus exposure and HLA in healthy donors. In the PCR, 60 Vbeta and 13 Jbeta primers were used. Sequenced by immunoSEQ multiplex PCR; TCRdb stores in-frame clones only, minus some. The sample has around 84,000 clones; the top ten hold approximately 4.6%. Sequencing was performed on PBMCs. Receptors were obtained from a man younger than 40 in good health and CMV-seronegative.

The chain uses TRBV5-4 and TRBJ2-5, with D unresolved. V was clipped by 0 bases and J by 3 bases, with 3 bases between them. From germline, CDR1 is SGHNT and CDR2 YYREEE (reference sequence). This CDR3 region has 12 residues. In nucleotides, the CDR3 is TGTGCCAGCAGCTTGGGCGAAGAGACCCAGTACTTC. It specifies CASSLGEETQYF. The variable domain in full, with the rest retrieved from reference TRBV5-4 and TRBJ2-5, is ETGVTQSPTHLIKTRGQQVTLRCSSQSGHNTVSWYQQALGQGPQFIFQYYREEENGRGNFPPRFSGLQFPNYSSELNVNALELDDSALYLCASSLGEETQYFGPGTRLLVL.

The CDR3 DNA reads as TGCGCCAGCAGCCAAGGGGGGACTAGCGTCCACGAGCAGTACTTC. Translation gives CASSQGGTSVHEQYF. The rearrangement uses TRBV4-3 and TRBJ2-7, with 10 bases fitting TRBD2. Unmatched junction bases numbered 5, after V lost 1 base and J lost 5 bases. CDR1 is LGHNA, CDR2 YSLEER, per germline. There are 15 residues in the CDR3.

V is TRBV5-1 and J is TRBJ1-6, with D possibly matching TRBD1 (5 bases). CDR1 SGHRS and CDR2 YFSETQ come from the germline V gene. Trimming took off 0 bases at V and 8 bases at J, with 12 bases between the two ends. CDR3 length equals 15 residues. The CDR3 loop is CASSLEQGSDSPLHF. The CDR3 DNA sequence: TGCGCCAGCAGCTTGGAGCAGGGATCGGATTCACCCCTCCACTTT.

Here the CDR3 reads CASSLGGLSQTQYF. CDR3 DNA: TGTGCCAGCAGCTTAGGGGGCCTCTCCCAGACCCAGTACTTC. The chain links TRBV7-3 to TRBJ2-5, with D possibly being TRBD1 (6 bases). The CDR3 runs to 14 residues. CDR1 and CDR2 (germline): SGHTA, FQGTGA. Trimming removed 2 bases at V and 6 bases at J, with 13 bases between.

The chain joins TRBV6-1 to TRBJ2-7, with a tentative D call TRBD1 (5 bases). The V and J ends lost 11 bases and 1 base respectively, with 18 bases between them. The CDR3 has 14 amino acids. Germline lookup yields CDR1 MNHNS and CDR2 SASEGT. The CDR3 loop reads CAGSQGVISYEQYF. CDR3 DNA sequence: TGTGCCGGATCCCAGGGTGTAATTTCCTACGAGCAGTACTTC.

The chain uses TRBV5-6 and TRBJ1-1; 7 bases match TRBD1. Germline V gene lookup returns CDR1 SGHDT and CDR2 YYEEEE. CDR3 length: 17 amino acids. V was clipped by 3 bases and J by 1 base; unmatched bases: 12. In nucleotides, the CDR3 is TGTGCCAGCAGCTCCACGAAAAGATCAGGGGGGAACACTGAAGCTTTCTTT. Protein product: CASSSTKRSGGNTEAFF.

The chain joins TRBV6-4 to TRBJ2-2; 7 bases fit TRBD1. Germline lookup yields CDR1 MRHNA and CDR2 SNTAGT. V gave up 4 bases and J gave up 7 bases; unmatched junction bases: 6. The CDR3 runs to 14 residues. CDR3 nucleotide sequence: TGTGCCAGCAGTGTCGACAGGGCGGGCGGGGAGCTGTTTTTT. Translated, it gives CASSVDRAGGELFF.

The V gene is TRBV28, the J gene TRBJ2-1; TRBD1 matches at 8 bases. The CDR3 consists of 13 residues. The V segment lost 6 bases and the J segment 7 bases; nucleotides outside the gene matches: 5. CDR1 and CDR2 (germline): MDHEN, SYDVKM. The CDR3 loop reads CASRTTGGNEQFF. As DNA, the CDR3 is TGTGCCAGCAGAACTACAGGGGGGAATGAGCAGTTCTTC.